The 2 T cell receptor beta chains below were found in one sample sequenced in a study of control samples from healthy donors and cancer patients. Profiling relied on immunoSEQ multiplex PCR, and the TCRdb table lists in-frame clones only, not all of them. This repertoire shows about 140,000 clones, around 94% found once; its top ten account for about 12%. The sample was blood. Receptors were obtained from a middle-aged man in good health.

Here the CDR3 reads CASSPQRDRGYYGYTF. DNA of the CDR3: TGTGCCAGCAGCCCGCAGAGGGACAGGGGATACTATGGCTACACCTTC. The chain uses TRBV27 and TRBJ1-2, with 10 bases fitting TRBD1. The CDR3 has 16 amino acids. With V trimmed by 6 bases and J by 3 bases, 10 bases remained unmatched. The germline CDR1 and CDR2 sequences are MNHEY and SMNVEV (reference sequence).

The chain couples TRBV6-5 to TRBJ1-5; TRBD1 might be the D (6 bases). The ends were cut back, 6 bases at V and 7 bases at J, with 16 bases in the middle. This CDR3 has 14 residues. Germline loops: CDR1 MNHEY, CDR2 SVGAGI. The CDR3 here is CASRVTGSGQPQHF. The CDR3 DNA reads TGTGCCAGCAGGGTAACAGGGAGCGGGCAGCCCCAGCATTTT.